This entry lists 14 T cell receptor beta chains sequenced from one sample in a study of cytomegalovirus exposure and HLA in healthy donors. 13 Jbeta primers and 60 Vbeta primers were used for the PCR. Here immunoSEQ multiplex PCR was the method, and the copy in TCRdb shows in-frame clones only, minus some. This table holds some 65,000 clones, 68% found once. Sequences were obtained from PBMCs. The receptors originated from a woman aged 25 to 45 in good health and CMV-seronegative.

The V and J genes are TRBV6-1 and TRBJ1-3; the D is unclear. V lost 8 bases and J lost 3, with 11 bases in between. The CDR3 runs to 13 residues. Germline assignment: CDR1 MNHNS and CDR2 SASEGT. In DNA, the CDR3 is TGTGCCAGCGAGTATACGGTTGGAAACACCATATATTTT. It specifies CASEYTVGNTIYF.

This chain links TRBV7-9 with TRBJ2-7; D uncertain. Germline V lookup: CDR1 SEHNR, CDR2 FQNEAQ (reference sequence). The CDR3 contains 13 residues. The V and J ends lost 2 bases and 6 bases respectively, with 11 bases between them. The CDR3 is CASSLILVGEQYF. In DNA, the CDR3 is TGTGCCAGCAGCTTAATTCTAGTCGGCGAGCAGTACTTC.

The chain links TRBV6-6 to TRBJ1-3, with 7 positions matching TRBD1. The germline V gene has CDR1 MNHNY and CDR2 SVGAGI (reference sequence). The CDR3 runs 16 residues. After removal of 6 bases from V and 1 base from J, the junction contained 9 bases not matched to a gene. CDR3 in DNA: TGTGCCAGCAGGGACCCGGGACAGACTTCTGGAAACACCATATATTTT. Protein product: CASRDPGQTSGNTIYF.

The CDR3 DNA is TGTGCCAGCAGCTTACAGGGAGGGGATACGCAGTATTTT. Its protein product is CASSLQGGDTQYF. The chain links TRBV5-5 to TRBJ2-3, with a possible D match to TRBD2 (7 bases). Trimming cost V 2 bases and J 6 bases, with 10 bases left between them. Per germline, CDR1 SGHKS and CDR2 YYEKEE (reference sequence). The CDR3 is 13 residues long.

The DNA for the CDR3 is TGTGCCAGTAGTGCGGGGGATACGCAGTATTTT. Translated, it gives CASSAGDTQYF. V gene TRBV19 combines with J gene TRBJ2-3, with D possibly TRBD2 on 6 matching bases. V dropped 5 bases and J dropped 6 bases, with 6 bases sitting between them. The CDR3 contains 11 residues. Germline V CDR1 and CDR2: LNHDA, SQIVND (reference sequence).

The J gene is TRBJ2-3, the V gene TRBV7-2; maybe TRBD1 (5 bases). The germline gives CDR1 SGHTA, CDR2 FQGNSA. CDR3 length: 14 amino acids. Deletions cut 2 bases from V and 6 bases from J, with 12 bases between. The CDR3 reads CASSLKQTVDTQYF. The DNA for the CDR3 is TGTGCCAGCAGCTTAAAACAGACAGTGGATACGCAGTATTTT. The variable domain in full, completed from reference TRBV7-2 and TRBJ2-3, reads GAGVSQSPSNKVTEKGKDVELRCDPISGHTALYWYRQSLGQGLEFLIYFQGNSAPDKSGLPSDRFSAERTGGSVSTLTIQRTQQEDSAVYLCASSLKQTVDTQYFGPGTRLTVL.

This chain links TRBV28 with TRBJ1-4, with a weak D call TRBD1 (5 bases). Germline lookup yields CDR1 MDHEN and CDR2 SYDVKM. The V end lost 2 bases, the J end lost 8 bases, and 12 bases lay between the germline ends. This CDR3 comprises 14 residues. The DNA of the CDR3 is TGTGCCAGCAGTTTACCAGGGTGGGGCGAAAAACTGTTTTTT. Protein product: CASSLPGWGEKLFF.

To note about this clone: Distinct nucleotide sequences in the sample also encode this CDR3. CDR3 sequence reads: CASSIEGGSGANVLTF. Written as DNA, the CDR3 is TGTGCCAGTAGTATAGAAGGGGGCTCTGGGGCCAACGTCCTGACTTTC. The V call is TRBV19, the J call TRBJ2-6, with TRBD1 as a possible D gene (6 bases). V shed 0 bases and J shed 0 bases, with 6 bases lying between them. Germline lookup yields CDR1 LNHDA and CDR2 SQIVND (reference sequence). The CDR3 is made up of 16 amino acids.

V and J are TRBV19 and TRBJ2-1; D remains ambiguous. Germline V gene data show CDR1 as LNHDA and CDR2 as SQIVND (reference sequence). The CDR3 sequence is 13 residues long. V was clipped by 9 bases and J by 4 bases, with 13 bases between them. The chain's CDR3 is CASTLAVYNEQFF. In DNA, the CDR3 is TGTGCCAGCACCCTTGCGGTTTACAATGAGCAGTTCTTC.

The V gene is TRBV2, the J gene TRBJ2-5; 10 bases fit TRBD1. Per germline, CDR1 SNHLY and CDR2 FYNNEI. After removal of 6 bases from V and 6 bases from J, the junction contained 10 bases not matched to a gene. The CDR3 contains 15 residues. As DNA, the CDR3 is TGTGCCAGCAGCCTGGGACAGGGGATTGGAAAGACCCAGTACTTC. Amino acids: CASSLGQGIGKTQYF.

This chain links TRBV6-4 with TRBJ2-3; TRBD2 matches 8 bases. Germline lookup yields CDR1 MRHNA and CDR2 SNTAGT. The CDR3 runs to 16 residues. V lost 4 bases, J lost 1 base, and 7 bases stayed unmatched. CDR3 protein: CASSGQPGLGTDTQYF. CDR3 bases: TGTGCCAGCAGTGGACAACCGGGACTAGGCACAGATACGCAGTATTTT.

The rearrangement joins TRBV28 to TRBJ2-7, with TRBD2 matching over 8 bases. This CDR3 comprises 19 residues. Germline loops: CDR1 MDHEN, CDR2 SYDVKM. V dropped 5 bases and J dropped 5; count of bases not matched to a gene: 23. Written as DNA, the CDR3 is TGTGCCAGCAGTCCCCGGAGCAGGGGTCAGCGGGGGAAGATTCACGAGCAGTACTTC. Protein: CASSPRSRGQRGKIHEQYF.

This clone appeared a few times. V usage is TRBV2 and J usage is TRBJ2-7; 11 nucleotides align to TRBD2. The CDR3 runs 16 residues. CDR1 SNHLY and CDR2 FYNNEI come from the germline V gene. V was pared by 6 bases and J by 5 bases, with 12 bases of the junction left unmatched. CDR3 amino acids: CASSGDLAGGPNEQYF. For the CDR3, the DNA is TGTGCCAGCAGCGGGGATCTAGCGGGGGGCCCAAACGAGCAGTACTTC.

The V gene is TRBV30, the J gene TRBJ1-2; no firm D call. The CDR3 is 11 amino acids. Germline V gene data show CDR1 as GTSNPN and CDR2 as SVGIG (reference sequence). V shed 5 bases and J shed 6 bases, with 10 bases lying between them. In DNA, the CDR3 is TGTGCCTGGTTATTCTCCCATGGCTACACCTTC. Translation: CAWLFSHGYTF. Variable domain in full (rest from reference TRBV30 and TRBJ1-2): SQTIHQWPATLVQPVGSPLSLECTVEGTSNPNLYWYRQAAGRGLQLLFYSVGIGQISSEVPQNLSASRPQDRQFILSSKKLLLSDSGFYLCAWLFSHGYTFGSGTRLTVV.